These T cell receptor beta chains were read from a single sample in a study of regulatory T cells in long-lasting Graves disease. TCRdb redid the calling of the multiplex PCR reads with MiXCR, one entry per CDR3 protein. This sample has roughly 560,000 distinct CDR3 sequences, with roughly a sixth found just once. These data were also filed under a second study, of T cells in Graves' hyperthyroidism and ophthalmopathy.

This specimen consisted of peripheral blood mononuclear cells (PBMCs), obtained at new diagnosis, from a patient treated with antithyroid drugs. The receptors derive from a middle-aged woman with Graves disease. Both conserved end residues are part of each CDR3. A D gene is named only where the DNA matches it firmly. The size entry is marked missing in some rows and otherwise reads once, few, many or a size class.

TRBV12-3/TRBV12-4	many	TRBD1	TRBJ2-1	CATDRDSNEQFF	TGTGCCACGGACAGGGATAGCAATGAGCAGTTCTTC
TRBV19	few	TRBD2	TRBJ2-1	CASSIGSGGAESSYNEQFF	TGTGCCAGTAGTATAGGGAGCGGGGGGGCCGAGAGCTCCTACAATGAGCAGTTCTTC
TRBV10-3	few	-	TRBJ1-1	CAISESELGTEAFF	TGTGCCATCAGTGAATCGGAGTTGGGGACTGAAGCTTTCTTT
TRBV3-1	many	-	TRBJ2-3	CASSHRGTRGTDTQYF	TGTGCCAGCAGCCACCGAGGGACACGGGGCACAGATACGCAGTATTTT
TRBV27	many	TRBD1	TRBJ2-7	CASSGQEGDEQYF	TGTGCCAGCTCGGGACAGGAAGGGGACGAGCAGTACTTC
TRBV7-9	many	-	TRBJ1-2	CASSEGGSYGYTF	TGTGCCAGCAGTGAAGGGGGGAGCTATGGCTACACCTTC
TRBV6-1	few	-	TRBJ2-1	CASNTNQQFF	TGTGCCAGCAACACGAATCAGCAGTTCTTC
TRBV6-9	many	TRBD2	TRBJ2-1	CASSSSAGGSYNEQFF	TGTGCCAGCAGTTCATCAGCGGGGGGCTCCTACAATGAGCAGTTCTTC
TRBV2	many	-	TRBJ2-6	CASRRGTNVLTF	TGTGCCAGCAGAAGGGGGACCAACGTCCTGACTTTC
TRBV12-5	many	TRBD1	TRBJ1-1	CASGQGENTEAFF	TGTGCTAGTGGCCAGGGGGAGAACACTGAAGCTTTCTTT
TRBV20-1	-	TRBD1	TRBJ1-2	CSAPRQGADYGYTF	TGCAGTGCCCCCCGACAGGGGGCGGACTATGGCTACACCTTC
TRBV3-1	-	-	TRBJ1-5	CASSQGHGSQPQHF	TGTGCCAGCAGCCAAGGACACGGGAGTCAGCCCCAGCATTTT
TRBV6-1	many	-	TRBJ2-6	CASSTGSGANVLTF	TGTGCCAGCAGTACAGGCTCTGGGGCCAACGTCCTGACTTTC
TRBV3-1	-	-	TRBJ1-1	CAGSRYGEAFF	TGTGCCGGCAGCCGCTACGGCGAAGCCTTCTTT
TRBV29-1	-	-	TRBJ2-3	CSVAGPAGSSTDTQYF	TGCAGCGTCGCCGGACCGGCGGGCTCTAGCACAGATACGCAGTATTTT
TRBV6-1	many	TRBD1	TRBJ1-2	CASSETGTFYGYTF	TGTGCCAGCAGTGAGACAGGGACCTTCTATGGCTACACCTTC
TRBV11-3	-	-	TRBJ2-7	CASSLVGAGSSYEQYF	TGTGCCAGCAGCTTAGTAGGGGCGGGATCGTCCTACGAGCAGTACTTC
TRBV12-3/TRBV12-4	once	TRBD1	TRBJ1-1	CASSNFWTGTPTEAFF	TGTGCCAGCAGCAACTTCTGGACAGGGACCCCCACTGAAGCTTTCTTT
TRBV3-1	few	TRBD1	TRBJ1-5	CASSLGQGGPQHF	TGTGCCAGCAGTCTCGGACAGGGAGGGCCCCAGCATTTT
TRBV4-1	few	TRBD2	TRBJ2-7	CASSQGSGLSYEQYF	TGCGCCAGCAGCCAAGGTAGCGGGCTTTCCTACGAGCAGTACTTC
TRBV12-3/TRBV12-4	many	TRBD1	TRBJ1-3	CATVKGQGLPSSGNTIYF	TGTGCCACCGTAAAGGGACAGGGGCTACCTAGCTCTGGAAACACCATATATTTT
TRBV5-1	few	-	TRBJ2-2	CASSWDGGAGELFF	TGCGCCAGCAGCTGGGACGGTGGGGCCGGGGAGCTGTTTTTT
TRBV4-1	many	-	TRBJ1-1	CASSLTPEREAFF	TGCGCCAGCAGCCTAACACCGGAGCGTGAAGCTTTCTTT
TRBV29-1	-	TRBD1	TRBJ2-2	CSAVGQARTGELFF	TGCAGCGCCGTTGGACAGGCGAGGACCGGGGAGCTGTTTTTT
TRBV11-3	-	-	TRBJ2-1	CASGGQGFYNEQFF	TGTGCCAGCGGCGGGCAGGGTTTCTACAATGAGCAGTTCTTC